One sample yielded the 21 T cell receptor beta chains listed below, sequenced in a study of tumor and adjacent non-tumor tissue in lung cancer. No cell sorting was done before RNA was extracted from the tissue. The normal lung tissue was taken more than 3 cm from the tumor edge. Three rounds of nested PCR, following a modified ARM-PCR protocol, produced the TCRbeta library. TCRdb re-called the multiplex PCR reads with MiXCR, one entry per CDR3 protein. The sample contains fewer than 45,000 distinct CDR3 sequences, roughly three fifths of which appear only once. The specimen sequenced was distant non-tumor lung tissue. The origin of the receptors is a woman aged 40 to 49 with non-small cell lung cancer.

For this clonotype: A much larger clone sits a single nucleotide away, making a read error possible. The rearrangement joins TRBV5-6 to TRBJ2-3; no clear D. The V end was cut by 5 bases, the J end by 0 bases, with 13 bases between. CDR1 and CDR2 from the germline V gene are SGHDT and YYEEEE. The CDR3 has 15 amino acids. For the CDR3, the DNA is TGTGCCAGCAGACGACGGGTTACTAGCACAGATACGCAGTATTTT. Translation: CASRRRVTSTDTQYF.

There are a few counts of this clonotype. The chain employs TRBV20-1 and TRBJ2-1; D gene ambiguous. CDR3 length equals 11 residues. V was clipped by 7 bases and J by 4 bases, with 8 bases between them. Germline-derived CDR1 and CDR2 are DFQATT and SNEGSKA (reference sequence). Written as DNA, the CDR3 is TGCAGTGTCCGAGATTACAATGAGCAGTTCTTC. This sequence encodes CSVRDYNEQFF.

The CDR3 region is CARLPGLAYELYF. CDR3 nucleotides: TGTGCCAGACTCCCGGGACTAGCCTACGAGCTATACTTC. The V gene is TRBV25-1, the J gene TRBJ2-7; 9 nucleotides align to TRBD2. Germline V gene lookup returns CDR1 MGHDK and CDR2 SYGVNS. CDR3 size: 13 residues. Germline trimming cut 9 bases from V and 13 bases from J; bases unmatched to any gene: 16.

With regard to this clonotype: Lacking the conserved final phenylalanine or tryptophan, this CDR3 likely reflects a read error. The rearrangement joins TRBV25-1 to TRBJ2-5; TRBD2 matches at 8 bases. Germline loops: CDR1 MGHDK, CDR2 SYGVNS. The CDR3 consists of 15 residues. CDR3 in DNA: TGTGCCAGCAGTGAACCAACTAGCGGACAAGAGTCCCAGTACTTA. It is translated as CASSEPTSGQESQYL.

Only one count was recorded for this clonotype. The junction departs from germline at one end; a sequencing error may be responsible. The genes are TRBV10-3 and TRBJ2-3; 10 bases align to TRBD2. CDR3 length: 14 residues. Germline-derived CDR1 and CDR2 are ENHRY and SYGVKD. CDR3 nucleotides: TGTGCCATCAGTGGGACTAGCGGCATAGATACGCTGTGTTTT. This gives the protein CAISGTSGIDTLCF.

This clonotype has ten or more counts. The chain carries TRBV12-3 or TRBV12-4 and TRBJ1-2; weak D call: TRBD1 (6 bases). The CDR3 runs to 16 residues. V was pared by 4 bases and J by 4 bases, with 19 bases between. In DNA, the CDR3 is TGTGCCAGCAGTTATAAGGGGGGTTTGGCGGGCTATGGCTACACCTTC. Translation gives CASSYKGGLAGYGYTF.

Worth noting for this clonotype: One end of the junction fails to match germline, which may point to a read error. The J gene is TRBJ1-4, the V gene TRBV12-3 or TRBV12-4; 7 bases align to TRBD1. The length of the CDR3 is 20 residues. CDR3 protein: CASSFWCDGTVLSTSEKLFF. The CDR3 nucleotides are TGTGCCAGCAGTTTCTGGTGCGACGGGACAGTTTTATCAACTAGTGAAAAACTGTTTTTT.

Concerning this clonotype: An end of the junction does not agree with germline; a read error may underlie this. The chain couples TRBV11-2 to TRBJ2-2, with 7 bases fitting TRBD2. CDR3 length: 18 residues. The germline gives CDR1 SGHAT, CDR2 FQNNGV. CDR3 nucleotide sequence: TGTGCCCGCAGATTTCTGGGTAGCGGGCGGGCCAACACCGGGGAGCCGTTTTTT. The encoded protein is CARRFLGSGRANTGEPFF.

In this sample, this clonotype turned up a few times. V is TRBV28 and J is TRBJ2-3, with 8 positions matching TRBD2. The ends lost 4 bases at V and 1 base at J; junction bases unmatched: 7. Germline V gene sequence: CDR1 MDHEN, CDR2 SYDVKM. This CDR3 contains 16 residues. For the CDR3, the DNA is TGTGCCAGCAGTTCTCATAGCGGGAAAGGCACAGATACGCAGTATTTT. Translating it yields CASSSHSGKGTDTQYF.

There are a few counts of this clonotype. A clone one base away is much larger, so this may be a read error. This chain links TRBV14 with TRBJ2-7; 11 nucleotides align to TRBD1. CDR3 size: 13 residues. Germline V CDR1 and CDR2: SGHDN, FVKESK. The CDR3 is CVSGTGGSYEQYF. CDR3 bases: TGTGTCAGCGGGACAGGGGGTTCGTACGAGCAGTACTTC.

This clonotype has just one count. The chain couples TRBV7-9 to TRBJ1-2; tentatively, D is TRBD1 (5 bases). The germline gives CDR1 SEHNR, CDR2 FQNEAQ (reference sequence). Between the trimmed V and J ends, which lost 9 bases and 14 bases, there was a span of 19 bases. This CDR3 has 11 amino acids. CDR3 DNA: TGTGCCAGTGATGGACATGGGGTATGGACCTTC. This codes for CASDGHGVWTF.

In regard to this clonotype: A much larger clone differs from this one at a single base, so this may be a read error. The V call is TRBV7-9, the J call TRBJ1-5, with D tentatively TRBD1 (5 bases). This CDR3 has 17 residues. The V gene's germline CDR1 is SEHNR and CDR2 FQNEAQ (reference sequence). The CDR3 here is CASSLQQANQPNQSQHF. The CDR3 DNA reads TGTGCCAGCAGCCTACAACAGGCGAACCAGCCCAATCAGTCCCAGCATTTT. The entire variable domain, with the rest obtained from reference TRBV7-9 and TRBJ1-5, is as follows: DTGVSQNPRHKITKRGQNVTFRCDPISEHNRLYWYRQTLGQGPEFLTYFQNEAQLEKSRLLSDRFSAERPKGSFSTLEIQRTEQGDSAMYLCASSLQQANQPNQSQHFGDGTRLSIL.

This clonotype was seen ten or more times. The V and J genes are TRBV28 and TRBJ1-5, with 9 bases matching TRBD1. CDR1 is MDHEN and CDR2 is SYDVKM in the germline V gene. This CDR3 spans 15 amino acids. Trimming removed 8 bases from V and 6 bases from J; junction bases left unmatched: 11. The CDR3 region is CASGGQGLGSQPQHF. CDR3 coding DNA: TGTGCCAGCGGAGGACAGGGGCTGGGCTCTCAGCCCCAGCATTTT.

Turning to this clonotype: This likely comes from a read error, as the CDR3 has no conserved phenylalanine or tryptophan at its end. The V call is TRBV4-1, the J call TRBJ1-5; no reliable D call. The CDR3 loop spans 16 amino acids. Germline-derived CDR1 and CDR2 are MGHRA and YSYEKL. V lost 4 bases, J lost 7 bases, and 20 bases lay in between. The chain's CDR3 is CASSPPDWVQEQPQHS. The CDR3 DNA reads TGCGCCAGCAGCCCCCCAGACTGGGTGCAGGAGCAGCCCCAGCATTCT.

By sample share, this clonotype is medium-sized. V gene TRBV10-2 combines with J gene TRBJ1-1; D is uncertain. The V gene lost 8 bases and the J gene lost 1 base, with 8 bases spanning the gap. CDR3 length: 12 amino acids. Germline assignment: CDR1 WSHSY and CDR2 SAAADI. The CDR3 region has the DNA TGCGCCAGCGGGCGTGGGAACACTGAAGCTTTCTTT. This encodes CASGRGNTEAFF.

The chain has TRBV11-2 and TRBJ2-7, with TRBD2 matching 11 bases. This CDR3 is built from 15 residues. Germline trimming cut 7 bases from V and 5 bases from J; bases unmatched to any gene: 10. CDR1 SGHAT and CDR2 FQNNGV come from the germline V gene. This CDR3 reads CASNHAGTSGHEQYF. The CDR3 DNA reads TGTGCCAGCAACCACGCCGGGACTAGCGGACACGAGCAGTACTTC.

This clonotype showed up just a few times. This rearrangement joins TRBV28 to TRBJ2-7; D call uncertain. The CDR3 covers 11 residues. Germline CDR1 reads MDHEN; CDR2 reads SYDVKM. Trimming stripped 3 bases from V and 6 bases from J, with 6 bases between. CDR3 protein: CASSLKIEQYF. As DNA, the CDR3 is TGTGCCAGCAGTTTGAAGATCGAGCAGTACTTC.

This clonotype showed up just a few times. A much bigger clone sits one base away, suggesting this may be a read error. The chain uses TRBV28 and TRBJ1-2, with D tentatively TRBD1 (5 bases). There are 11 residues in the CDR3. The germline V gene encodes CDR1 MDHEN and CDR2 SYDVKM. Here the CDR3 reads CTSSLGRGYTF. Written as DNA, the CDR3 is TGTACCAGCAGTTTGGGGCGTGGCTACACCTTC.

This clonotype was seen only a few times. This could be a read error, since a much larger clone is one nucleotide away. The rearrangement uses TRBV6-6 and TRBJ2-1; TRBD2 might be the D (5 bases). The CDR3 covers 15 residues. CDR1 MNHNY and CDR2 SVGAGI come from the germline V gene (reference sequence). The chain's CDR3 is CASSRGLPLYNEQLF. Written as DNA, the CDR3 is TGTGCCAGCAGCCGCGGACTTCCACTTTACAATGAGCAGTTATTC.

The sample holds one count of this clonotype. Being one base from a much bigger clone, this may be a read error. This sequence joins TRBV14 and TRBJ2-1, with 9 bases aligning to TRBD1. The CDR3 has 14 amino acids. CDR1 and CDR2 (germline): SGHDN, FVKESK. The CDR3 loop reads CASNTGGRVGELFF. DNA for the CDR3: TGTGCCAGCAACACAGGGGGCCGGGTCGGTGAGCTGTTCTTC.

This clonotype was counted a few times. The chain joins TRBV20-1 to TRBJ2-1; 9 bases align to TRBD2. V trimming: 1 base; J trimming: 0 bases; junction bases outside the gene matches: 16. The CDR3 length is 20 residues. CDR1 is DFQATT, CDR2 SNEGSKA, per germline (reference sequence). In DNA, the CDR3 is TGCAGTGCTAGAGCTGTTGTGAGCGGGGGGTCTTTAATCTCCTACAATGAGCAGTTCTTC. Encoded protein: CSARAVVSGGSLISYNEQFF.